This T cell receptor (beta chain) is from a study of T cell responses to AZD1222 COVID-19 vaccine. Study results and caveats: Females made up more of the donors, who were largely white British, and clonal diversity may have come out too low. As reported, nearly half of all spike-specific TCRs target variant regions that are unmutated.

From germline, CDR1 is SGHTA and CDR2 FQGNSA. CDR3 length: 15 residues. Trimming stripped 3 bases from V and 0 bases from J, with 8 bases between. TCRdb's table, derived via immunoSEQ multiplex PCR, lists solely in-frame clones and lacks some. The sample shows about 120,000 clones, around 88% of them seen only once. About this clone itself: Its antigen remains unidentified.

Sequenced here: peripheral blood, sampled 28 days after the second AZD1222 dose. The rearrangement links TRBV7-2 to TRBJ1-4; D ambiguous. The TCR was taken from an adult who received the AZD1222 COVID-19 vaccine. The CDR3 nucleotides read TGTGCCAGCAGCTTTATACCCGCAACTAATGAAAAACTGTTTTTT. Its translation is CASSFIPATNEKLFF. Full variable domain (rest looked up from reference TRBV7-2 and TRBJ1-4): GAGVSQSPSNKVTEKGKDVELRCDPISGHTALYWYRQSLGQGLEFLIYFQGNSAPDKSGLPSDRFSAERTGGSVSTLTIQRTQQEDSAVYLCASSFIPATNEKLFFGSGTQLSVL.